This TCR beta chain was captured by sequencing in a study of OX40 agonist ivuxolimab in advanced cancers. The data were produced by immunoSEQ multiplex PCR, yet TCRdb's version contains in-frame clones alone and is incomplete. The profile shows tens of thousands of clones, 85% to 90% of them singletons. There are 15 residues in the CDR3. Germline CDR1 MNHNS, CDR2 SASEGT. Trimming took 8 bases from V and 4 from J; bases not matched to a gene: 13. The V and J genes are TRBV6-1 and TRBJ2-7, with TRBD1 matching over 8 bases. Material: CD4+ or CD8+ T cells sorted from blood, obtained in a trial of the OX40 agonist ivuxolimab. This clonotype was obtained from an adult with an advanced solid tumor such as melanoma, head and neck, liver or kidney cancer. CDR3 coding DNA: TGTGCCAGCGGAGTCCGACCGGGACAGGTATACGAGCAGTACTTC. This encodes CASGVRPGQVYEQYF.